This T cell receptor (beta chain) is drawn from a study of OX40 agonist ivuxolimab in advanced cancers. About the research overall: Ivuxolimab, which patients received intravenously every 2 weeks, was dosed at 0.01 to 10 mg/kg. Participants, 75% to 90% male, averaged roughly 60 years of age, ranging from 23 to 79.

Repertoires were generated with immunoSEQ multiplex PCR, while TCRdb's copy carries only in-frame clones and drops some. The table lists 60,000 to 80,000 clones, roughly 77% of them singletons. This clone has more than one count but fewer than ten. CDR1 and CDR2 (germline): MNHEY, SMNVEV (reference sequence). The V end was cut by 4 bases, the J end by 4 bases, with 5 bases between. This CDR3 spans 12 amino acids. V is TRBV27 and J is TRBJ1-3; D not certain. Specimen: CD4+ or CD8+ T cells sorted from blood, collected in a trial of the OX40 agonist ivuxolimab. This receptor was taken from an adult with an advanced solid tumor such as melanoma, head and neck, liver or kidney cancer. The CDR3 DNA reads TGTGCCAGCAGTTACAAGGGAAACACCATATATTTT. This gives the protein CASSYKGNTIYF.